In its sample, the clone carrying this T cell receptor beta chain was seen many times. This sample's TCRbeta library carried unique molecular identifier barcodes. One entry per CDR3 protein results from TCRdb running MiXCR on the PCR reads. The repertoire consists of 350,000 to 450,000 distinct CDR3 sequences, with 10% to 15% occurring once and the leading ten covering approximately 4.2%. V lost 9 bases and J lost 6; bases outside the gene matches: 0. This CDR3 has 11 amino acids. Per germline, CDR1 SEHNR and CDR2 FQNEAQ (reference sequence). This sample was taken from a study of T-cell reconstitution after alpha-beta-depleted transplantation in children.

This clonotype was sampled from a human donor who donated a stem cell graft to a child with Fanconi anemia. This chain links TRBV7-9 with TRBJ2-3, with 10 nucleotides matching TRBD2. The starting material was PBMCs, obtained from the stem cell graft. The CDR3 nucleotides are TGTGCCAGTAGCGGGGGGGATACGCAGTATTTT. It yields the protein CASSGGDTQYF.